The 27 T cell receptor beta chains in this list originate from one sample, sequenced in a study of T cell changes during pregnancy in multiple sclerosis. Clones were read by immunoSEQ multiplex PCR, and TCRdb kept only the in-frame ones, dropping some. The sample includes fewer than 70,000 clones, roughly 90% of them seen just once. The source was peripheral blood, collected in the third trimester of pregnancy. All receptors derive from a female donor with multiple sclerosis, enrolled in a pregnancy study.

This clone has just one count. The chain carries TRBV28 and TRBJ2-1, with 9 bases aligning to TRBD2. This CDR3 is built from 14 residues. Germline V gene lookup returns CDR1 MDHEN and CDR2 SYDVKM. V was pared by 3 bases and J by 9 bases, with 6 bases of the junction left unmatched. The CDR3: CASSFWGLATEQFF. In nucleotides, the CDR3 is TGTGCCAGCAGTTTTTGGGGACTAGCCACTGAGCAGTTCTTC.

CDR3 nucleotides: TGTGCCAGCAGTTACTCGTTGGGGCGACAGCCCCAGCATTTT. Translated, it gives CASSYSLGRQPQHF. The V call is TRBV6-6, the J call TRBJ1-5, with a possible D match to TRBD1 (5 bases). CDR1 is MNHNY and CDR2 is SVGAGI in the germline V gene (reference sequence). V lost 0 bases, J lost 7 bases, and 10 bases lay in between. The CDR3 totals 14 residues.

In DNA, the CDR3 is TGTGCCAGCAGTTTATACAGGGGCGGGACCGGGGAGCTGTTTTTT. Its protein product is CASSLYRGGTGELFF. The rearrangement joins TRBV27 to TRBJ2-2, with 7 bases aligning to TRBD1. Losses at the gene ends were 1 base for V and 5 bases for J; bases not matched to a gene: 4. CDR1 and CDR2 from the germline V gene are MNHEY and SMNVEV (reference sequence). This CDR3 contains 15 residues.

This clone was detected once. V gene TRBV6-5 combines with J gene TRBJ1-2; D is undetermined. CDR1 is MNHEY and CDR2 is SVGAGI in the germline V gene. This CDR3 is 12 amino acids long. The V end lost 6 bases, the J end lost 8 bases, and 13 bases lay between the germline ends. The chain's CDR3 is CASRISGLGYTF. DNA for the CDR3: TGTGCCAGCAGGATTAGCGGGTTGGGCTACACCTTC.

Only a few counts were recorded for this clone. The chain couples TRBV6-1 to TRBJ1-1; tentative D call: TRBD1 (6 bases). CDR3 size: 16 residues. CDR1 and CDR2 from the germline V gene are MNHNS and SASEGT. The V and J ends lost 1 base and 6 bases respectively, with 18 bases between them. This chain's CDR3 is CASSEGLLQGFSEAFF. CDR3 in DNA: TGTGCCAGCAGTGAAGGACTTCTTCAGGGGTTCTCTGAAGCTTTCTTT.

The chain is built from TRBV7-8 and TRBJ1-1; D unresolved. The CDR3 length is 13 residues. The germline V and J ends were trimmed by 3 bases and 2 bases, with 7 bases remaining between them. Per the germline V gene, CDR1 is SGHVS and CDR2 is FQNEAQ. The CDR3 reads CASSLGTNTEAFF. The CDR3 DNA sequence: TGTGCCAGCAGCTTGGGCACCAACACTGAAGCTTTCTTT. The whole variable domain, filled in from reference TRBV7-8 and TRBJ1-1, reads GAGVSQSPRYKVAKRGQDVALRCDPISGHVSLFWYQQALGQGPEFLTYFQNEAQLDKSGLPSDRFFAERPEGSVSTLKIQRTQQEDSAVYLCASSLGTNTEAFFGQGTRLTVV.

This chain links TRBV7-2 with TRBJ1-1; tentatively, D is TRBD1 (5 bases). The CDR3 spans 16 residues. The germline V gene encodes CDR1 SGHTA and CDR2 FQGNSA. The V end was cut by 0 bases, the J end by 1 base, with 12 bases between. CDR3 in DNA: TGTGCCAGCAGCTTAGCAACGGAGGGGTCGAACACTGAAGCTTTCTTT. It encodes CASSLATEGSNTEAFF.

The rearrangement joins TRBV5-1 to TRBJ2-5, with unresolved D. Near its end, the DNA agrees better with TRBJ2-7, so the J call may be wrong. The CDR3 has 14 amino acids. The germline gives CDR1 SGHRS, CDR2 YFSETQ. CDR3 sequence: CASSLWSARYEQYF. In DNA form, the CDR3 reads TGCGCCAGCAGCTTATGGTCCGCACGCTACGAGCAGTACTTC.

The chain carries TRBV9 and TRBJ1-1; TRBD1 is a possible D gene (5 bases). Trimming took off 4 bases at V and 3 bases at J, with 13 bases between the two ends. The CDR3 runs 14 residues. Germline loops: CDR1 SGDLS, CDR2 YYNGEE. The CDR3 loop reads CASSTTWGDTEAFF. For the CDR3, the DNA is TGTGCCAGCAGCACAACGTGGGGGGACACTGAAGCTTTCTTT.

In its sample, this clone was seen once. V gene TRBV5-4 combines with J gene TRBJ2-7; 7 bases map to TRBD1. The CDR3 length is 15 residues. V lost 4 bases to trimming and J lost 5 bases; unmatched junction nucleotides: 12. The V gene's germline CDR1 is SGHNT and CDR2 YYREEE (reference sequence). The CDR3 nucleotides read TGTGCCAGCAGCCCCGGGACAGCGATTTGGGACGAGCAGTACTTC. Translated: CASSPGTAIWDEQYF.

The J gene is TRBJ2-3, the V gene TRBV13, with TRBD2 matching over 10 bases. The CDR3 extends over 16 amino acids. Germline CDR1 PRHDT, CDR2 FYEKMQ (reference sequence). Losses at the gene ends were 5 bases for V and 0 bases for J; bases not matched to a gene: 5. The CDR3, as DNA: TGTGCCAGCAGCCAGCTAGCGGGGGTTAGCACAGATACGCAGTATTTT. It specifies CASSQLAGVSTDTQYF.

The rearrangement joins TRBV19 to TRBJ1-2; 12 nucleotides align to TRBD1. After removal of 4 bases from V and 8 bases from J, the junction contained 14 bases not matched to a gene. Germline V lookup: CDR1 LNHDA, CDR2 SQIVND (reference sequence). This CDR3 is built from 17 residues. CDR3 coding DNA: TGTGCCAGTAGTAGACTACCGCCGGGACAGGGGGCGCAGGGCTACACCTTC. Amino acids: CASSRLPPGQGAQGYTF.

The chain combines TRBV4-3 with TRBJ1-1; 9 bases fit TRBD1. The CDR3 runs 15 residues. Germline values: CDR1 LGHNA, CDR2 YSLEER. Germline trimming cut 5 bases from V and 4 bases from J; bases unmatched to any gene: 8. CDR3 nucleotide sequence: TGCGCCAGCAGCGTACAGGGGGCGCGGGGCACTGAAGCTTTCTTT. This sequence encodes CASSVQGARGTEAFF.

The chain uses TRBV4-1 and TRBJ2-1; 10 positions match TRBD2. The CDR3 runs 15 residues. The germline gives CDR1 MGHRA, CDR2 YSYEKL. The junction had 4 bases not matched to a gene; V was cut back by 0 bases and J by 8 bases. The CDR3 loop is CASSQDSGGVDEQFF. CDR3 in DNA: TGCGCCAGCAGCCAAGACAGCGGGGGGGTCGATGAGCAGTTCTTC.

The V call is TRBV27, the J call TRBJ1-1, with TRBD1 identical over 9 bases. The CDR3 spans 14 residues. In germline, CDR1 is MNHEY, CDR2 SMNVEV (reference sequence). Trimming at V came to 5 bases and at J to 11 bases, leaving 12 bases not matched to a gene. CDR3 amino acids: CASSVTGGVHRAFF. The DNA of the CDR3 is TGTGCCAGCAGTGTGACAGGGGGTGTACATAGGGCTTTCTTT.

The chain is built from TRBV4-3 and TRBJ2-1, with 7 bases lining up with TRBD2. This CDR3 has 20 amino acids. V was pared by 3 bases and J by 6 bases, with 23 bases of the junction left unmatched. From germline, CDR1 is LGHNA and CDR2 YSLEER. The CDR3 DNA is TGCGCCAGCAGCCACCTAGCCCCGTATACCGGGGGAGGGGTGTTCAATGAGCAGTTCTTC. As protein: CASSHLAPYTGGGVFNEQFF.

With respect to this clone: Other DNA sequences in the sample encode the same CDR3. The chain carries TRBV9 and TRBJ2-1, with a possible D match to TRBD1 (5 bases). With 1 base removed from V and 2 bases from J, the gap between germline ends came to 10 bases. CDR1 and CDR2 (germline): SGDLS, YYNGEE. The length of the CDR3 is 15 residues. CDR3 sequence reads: CASSVLSGTYNEQFF. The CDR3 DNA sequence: TGTGCCAGCAGCGTACTGTCAGGGACCTACAATGAGCAGTTCTTC.

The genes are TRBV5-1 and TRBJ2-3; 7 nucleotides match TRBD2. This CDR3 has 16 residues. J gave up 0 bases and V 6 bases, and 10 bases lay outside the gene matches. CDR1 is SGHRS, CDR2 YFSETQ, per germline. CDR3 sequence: CASTGGSASSTDTQYF. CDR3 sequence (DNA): TGCGCCAGCACGGGGGGTAGCGCGTCTAGCACAGATACGCAGTATTTT.

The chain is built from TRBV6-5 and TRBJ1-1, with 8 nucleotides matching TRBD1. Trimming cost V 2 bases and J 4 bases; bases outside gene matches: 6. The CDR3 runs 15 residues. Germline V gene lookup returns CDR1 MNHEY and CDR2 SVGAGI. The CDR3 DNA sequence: TGTGCCAGCAGTTACGACCTCACAGGGGGCACTGAAGCTTTCTTT. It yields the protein CASSYDLTGGTEAFF.

The CDR3 DNA sequence: TGCAGCGTTGAAACCTACTCACGGACAGGGGGCTACGAGCAGTACTTC. This translates into CSVETYSRTGGYEQYF. This chain connects TRBV29-1 to TRBJ2-7; 10 bases fit TRBD1. J lost 3 bases, V lost 2 bases, and 10 bases had no gene match. The germline CDR1 and CDR2 sequences are SQVTM and ANQGSEA. This CDR3 spans 16 amino acids.

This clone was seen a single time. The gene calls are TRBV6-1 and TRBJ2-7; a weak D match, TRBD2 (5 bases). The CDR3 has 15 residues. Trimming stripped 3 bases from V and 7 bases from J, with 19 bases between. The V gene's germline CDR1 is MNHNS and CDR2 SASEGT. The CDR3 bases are TGTGCCAGCAGTGACTATGCGGATGAGCGGAGGGAGCAGTACTTC. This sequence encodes CASSDYADERREQYF.

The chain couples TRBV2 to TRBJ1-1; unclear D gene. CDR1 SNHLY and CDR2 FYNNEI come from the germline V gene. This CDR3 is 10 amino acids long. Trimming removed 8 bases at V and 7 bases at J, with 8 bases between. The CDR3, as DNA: TGTGCCAGCGCGCGGCTTGAAGCTTTCTTT. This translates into CASARLEAFF.

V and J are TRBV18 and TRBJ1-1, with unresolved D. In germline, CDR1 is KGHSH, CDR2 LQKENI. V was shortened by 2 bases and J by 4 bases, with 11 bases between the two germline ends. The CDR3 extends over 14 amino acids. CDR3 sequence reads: CASSPIFSGTEAFF. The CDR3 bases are TGTGCCAGCTCACCAATATTCTCGGGCACTGAAGCTTTCTTT.

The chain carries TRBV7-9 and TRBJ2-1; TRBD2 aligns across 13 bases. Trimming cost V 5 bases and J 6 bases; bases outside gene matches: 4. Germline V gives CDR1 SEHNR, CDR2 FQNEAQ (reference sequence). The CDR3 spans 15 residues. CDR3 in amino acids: CASSPRLAGGNEQFF. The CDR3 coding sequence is TGTGCCAGCAGCCCGCGACTAGCGGGGGGCAATGAGCAGTTCTTC.

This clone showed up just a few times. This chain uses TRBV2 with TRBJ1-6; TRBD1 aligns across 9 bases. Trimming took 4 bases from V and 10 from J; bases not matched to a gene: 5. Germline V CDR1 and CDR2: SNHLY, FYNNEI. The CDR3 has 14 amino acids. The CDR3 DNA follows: TGTGCCAGCAGTGGGGGGACAGGGATCTCACCCCTCCACTTT. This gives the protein CASSGGTGISPLHF.

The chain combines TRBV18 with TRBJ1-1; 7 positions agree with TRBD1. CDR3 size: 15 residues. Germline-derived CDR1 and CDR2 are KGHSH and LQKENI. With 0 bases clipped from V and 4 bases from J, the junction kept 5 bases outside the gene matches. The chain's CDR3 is CASSPPYRGGTEAFF. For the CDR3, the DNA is TGTGCCAGCTCACCACCGTACAGGGGTGGCACTGAAGCTTTCTTT.

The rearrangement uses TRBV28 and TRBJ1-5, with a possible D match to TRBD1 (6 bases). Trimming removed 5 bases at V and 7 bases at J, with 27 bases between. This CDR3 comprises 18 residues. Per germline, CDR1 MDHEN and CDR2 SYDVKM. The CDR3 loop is CASSLPTEATGFGQPQHF. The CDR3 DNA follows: TGTGCCAGCAGTCTCCCAACCGAAGCAACAGGGTTCGGACAGCCCCAGCATTTT. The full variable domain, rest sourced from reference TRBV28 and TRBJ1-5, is DVKVTQSSRYLVKRTGEKVFLECVQDMDHENMFWYRQDPGLGLRLIYFSYDVKMKEKGDIPEGYSVSREKKERFSLILESASTNQTSMYLCASSLPTEATGFGQPQHFGDGTRLSIL.